This is a list of T cell receptor beta chains from one sample in a study of cytotoxic CD8 clonotypes in ibrutinib-treated CLL. Clones were read by immunoSEQ multiplex PCR, and TCRdb kept only the in-frame ones, dropping some. Among 100,000 to 150,000 clones listed, approximately 85% were seen once. The material was PBMCs, obtained after 24 months of ibrutinib treatment. Source of these receptors: a human donor with chronic lymphocytic leukemia. Each CDR3 is given with its conserved first and last residue. D genes are given only for firm matches. Size is stated for part of the rows, as once, few or many counts, or as a class when the clone is expanded.

-	TRBD2	TRBV7-6	TRBJ2-2	CASSLGASGIADRMFF	TGTGCCAGCAGCTTAGGGGCTAGCGGGATCGCAGATAGGATGTTTTTT
-	-	TRBV19	TRBJ1-2	CASSIEKGRYGYTF	TGTGCCAGTAGTATAGAAAAGGGGAGGTATGGCTACACCTTC
-	-	TRBV6-5	TRBJ2-2	CASSYSRGSPTGELFF	TGTGCCAGCAGTTACTCGAGGGGCAGCCCCACCGGGGAGCTGTTTTTT
-	-	TRBV6-4	TRBJ1-2	CASSDREGDPVDGYTF	TGTGCCAGCAGTGACCGCGAAGGGGATCCCGTTGATGGCTACACCTTC
-	TRBD2	TRBV9	TRBJ2-7	CASSEHEGLAGVQYF	TGTGCCAGCAGCGAACACGAGGGGCTAGCGGGAGTGCAGTACTTC
-	TRBD1	TRBV7-8	TRBJ2-5	CASRDRVETQYF	TGTGCCAGCCGCGACAGGGTTGAGACCCAGTACTTC
-	-	TRBV7-2	TRBJ1-2	CASSLVPGVGNSDGYTF	TGTGCCAGCAGCTTAGTCCCCGGGGTCGGGAATTCCGATGGCTACACCTTC
-	TRBD1	TRBV5-5	TRBJ1-4	CASSFYPGGEKLFF	TGTGCCAGCAGCTTTTATCCAGGGGGTGAAAAACTGTTTTTT
-	-	TRBV28	TRBJ1-5	CASRAGGGVMPQHF	TGTGCCAGCAGGGCCGGTGGGGGGGTGATGCCCCAGCATTTT
-	-	TRBV6-6	TRBJ2-1	CASGRAGHEQFF	TGTGCCAGCGGCCGAGCAGGCCATGAGCAGTTCTTC
-	-	TRBV18	TRBJ1-3	CASSPTGGGNTIYF	TGTGCCAGCTCACCCACGGGTGGTGGAAACACCATATATTTT
-	-	TRBV5-1	TRBJ1-2	CASSLDLPRDGYTF	TGCGCCAGCAGCTTGGACCTACCGAGGGATGGCTACACCTTC
-	-	TRBV28	TRBJ1-4	CATRVEGANEKLFF	TGTGCCACACGGGTAGAGGGCGCGAACGAAAAACTGTTTTTT
-	TRBD1	TRBV5-1	TRBJ2-7	CASSWGQGSSYEQYF	TGCGCCAGCAGCTGGGGACAGGGGTCGTCCTACGAGCAGTACTTC
-	-	TRBV18	TRBJ1-2	CASSLGIGAGNYGYTF	TGTGCCAGCTCACTAGGGATTGGAGCAGGGAACTATGGCTACACCTTC
-	-	TRBV4-3	TRBJ2-7	CASSQQTDYEQYF	TGCGCCAGCAGCCAACAAACTGACTACGAGCAGTACTTC
-	TRBD1	TRBV7-2	TRBJ2-1	CASSFGRDRRSYNEQFF	TGTGCCAGCAGCTTCGGTAGGGACAGACGCTCCTACAATGAGCAGTTCTTC
many	-	TRBV7-3	TRBJ2-1	CASSPYMTERGYNEQFF	TGTGCCAGCAGCCCATATATGACTGAGAGGGGTTACAATGAGCAGTTCTTC
-	-	TRBV27	TRBJ1-4	CASLIFYGFRPGGVKSTNEKLFF	TGTGCCAGCTTAATATTTTACGGCTTTCGACCCGGGGGGGTCAAATCAACTAATGAAAAACTGTTTTTT
-	TRBD1	TRBV4-3	TRBJ1-2	CASSQDAGQFNYGYTF	TGCGCCAGCAGCCAAGATGCGGGACAGTTCAACTATGGCTACACCTTC
-	-	TRBV28	TRBJ2-2	CASSRIYGQGELFF	TGTGCCAGCAGCCGTATTTACGGACAGGGGGAGCTGTTTTTT
once	-	TRBV6-1	TRBJ2-5	CASSEIRRRETQYF	TGTGCCAGCAGTGAAATTAGGCGAAGGGAGACCCAGTACTTC
-	-	TRBV4-2	TRBJ1-4	CASSQNPHQANEKLFF	TGTGCCAGCAGCCAAAATCCACACCAAGCTAATGAAAAACTGTTTTTT
once	-	TRBV5-6	TRBJ2-4	CASSLNNIQYF	TGTGCCAGCAGCTTGAATAACATTCAGTACTTC
-	-	TRBV19	TRBJ2-3	CASSIAASTDTQYF	TGTGCCAGTAGTATCGCAGCTAGCACAGATACGCAGTATTTT
-	-	TRBV29-1	TRBJ2-5	CSVGQILQETQYF	TGCAGCGTTGGACAGATCTTACAAGAGACCCAGTACTTC
few	-	TRBV4-2	TRBJ2-7	CASSQDQGVRYF	TGTGCCAGCAGCCAGGATCAGGGAGTCCGGTACTTC
once	-	TRBV6-1	TRBJ2-1	CAISGYNEQFF	TGTGCCATCTCAGGTTACAATGAGCAGTTCTTC
few	TRBD1	TRBV5-4	TRBJ1-1	CASSLAENRGHEAFF	TGTGCCAGCAGCTTGGCTGAAAACAGGGGCCATGAAGCTTTCTTT
-	-	TRBV28	TRBJ1-2	CASSASGHNYGYTF	TGTGCCAGCAGTGCTTCGGGACATAACTATGGCTACACCTTC
-	-	TRBV7-2	TRBJ1-4	CASTRGTNEKLFF	TGTGCCAGCACCCGGGGCACTAATGAAAAACTGTTTTTT
-	TRBD2	TRBV9	TRBJ2-1	CASSTGTSRNNEQFF	TGTGCCAGCAGCACAGGGACTAGCCGAAACAATGAGCAGTTCTTC
-	TRBD1	TRBV6-1	TRBJ2-7	CASSAGTASLEQYF	TGTGCCAGCAGCGCCGGGACAGCTTCTCTCGAGCAGTACTTC
-	TRBD2	TRBV7-6	TRBJ2-5	CASSLAGSAGGPQTQYF	TGTGCCAGCAGCTTAGCCGGTTCCGCGGGAGGGCCACAGACCCAGTACTTC
few	TRBD1	TRBV4-3	TRBJ2-1	CASSLGGTGLNEQFF	TGCGCCAGCAGCCTCGGCGGGACAGGCCTCAATGAGCAGTTCTTC
-	-	TRBV6-6	TRBJ2-2	CASSYWVQFVPGELFF	TGTGCCAGCAGTTACTGGGTACAGTTCGTCCCCGGGGAGCTGTTTTTT
-	-	TRBV19	TRBJ2-3	CASSELANTQYF	TGTGCCAGTAGTGAACTAGCAAATACGCAGTATTTT
-	TRBD2	TRBV2	TRBJ2-2	CASRGDTGELFF	TGTGCCAGCCGGGGGGACACCGGGGAGCTGTTTTTT
-	TRBD2	TRBV2	TRBJ2-7	CASSPGLAGSYEQYF	TGTGCCAGCAGTCCCGGACTAGCGGGGTCCTACGAGCAGTACTTC
once	TRBD2	TRBV7-7	TRBJ2-7	CANPGSGDPEGYEQYF	TGTGCTAACCCGGGTAGCGGGGATCCAGAGGGGTACGAGCAGTACTTC
-	-	TRBV5-4	TRBJ1-4	CASSSRAATNEKLFF	TGTGCCAGCAGCTCCCGGGCGGCAACTAATGAAAAACTGTTTTTT
once	TRBD2	TRBV2	TRBJ2-1	CASSVQAGAYNEQFF	TGTGCCAGCAGTGTTCAGGCGGGAGCCTACAATGAGCAGTTCTTC
-	TRBD2	TRBV7-9	TRBJ2-7	CASSFTSGASEQYF	TGTGCCAGCAGCTTTACTAGCGGGGCTTCCGAGCAGTACTTC
once	-	TRBV19	TRBJ2-7	CASSQGSQDSYEQYF	TGTGCCAGTAGTCAAGGGTCCCAAGACTCCTACGAGCAGTACTTC
-	-	TRBV11-2	TRBJ2-5	CASSLNTETQYF	TGTGCCAGCAGCTTAAATACGGAGACCCAGTACTTC
-	-	TRBV11-1	TRBJ2-2	CASRRDVLGYTGELFF	TGTGCCAGCAGACGAGACGTCTTAGGGTACACCGGGGAGCTGTTTTTT
-	-	TRBV10-3	TRBJ2-1	CAISPVPNSDEQFF	TGTGCCATCAGCCCCGTCCCGAATTCGGATGAGCAGTTCTTC
-	-	TRBV5-1	TRBJ1-1	CASSLVGSTLTEAFF	TGCGCCAGCAGCTTGGTGGGTTCGACGTTGACTGAAGCTTTCTTT
-	TRBD2	TRBV19	TRBJ2-7	CASTRAGGYEQYF	TGTGCCAGTACCCGCGCGGGAGGGTACGAGCAGTACTTC
-	-	TRBV4-3	TRBJ2-3	CASSQVEAGGTDTQYF	TGCGCCAGCAGCCAAGTCGAGGCAGGGGGCACAGATACGCAGTATTTT
-	-	TRBV7-2	TRBJ1-1	CASIGQSNTEAFF	TGTGCCAGCATCGGACAGTCGAACACTGAAGCTTTCTTT
few	-	TRBV18	TRBJ2-2	CASSRDTTGELFF	TGTGCCAGCTCCCGCGACACCACCGGGGAGCTGTTTTTT
-	-	TRBV21-1	TRBJ2-1	CARTPSLGQTRNEQFF	TGTGCCAGAACCCCCTCTTTGGGACAGACCCGCAATGAGCAGTTCTTC
-	TRBD1	TRBV4-3	TRBJ1-5	CASSQDLAAGGINQPQHF	TGCGCCAGCAGCCAAGATCTTGCGGCAGGGGGGATCAATCAGCCCCAGCATTTT
-	TRBD2	TRBV4-2	TRBJ2-4	CASSHRGLAGGLAKNIQYF	TGTGCCAGCAGCCACCGCGGACTAGCGGGGGGGTTAGCCAAAAACATTCAGTACTTC
-	TRBD1	TRBV6-6	TRBJ2-7	CASSAGQGSYEQYF	TGTGCCAGCAGTGCGGGACAGGGGTCCTACGAGCAGTACTTC
-	-	TRBV21-1	TRBJ1-5	CATQAGMRQGARRCSNQPQHF	TGTGCCACACAAGCTGGAATGAGACAGGGGGCGCGACGGTGTAGCAATCAGCCCCAGCATTTT
-	TRBD1	TRBV10-3	TRBJ2-2	CAMRTGRTGELFF	TGTGCCATGCGGACAGGGCGGACCGGGGAGCTGTTTTTT
-	TRBD1	TRBV7-3	TRBJ2-3	CASSRDRSTDTQYF	TGTGCCAGCAGCAGGGACAGGAGCACAGATACGCAGTATTTT
once	TRBD2	TRBV7-8	TRBJ2-3	CASSLAGGGGGARDTQYF	TGTGCCAGCAGCTTAGCTGGGGGCGGCGGGGGGGCAAGGGATACGCAGTATTTT